The present T cell receptor beta chain was sequenced within a study of CD8+ T cells in alopecia areata. Study results and caveats: Scalp repertoires also include resident alphabeta T cells from normal skin.

Time point meaning: mouse skin 6 weeks after grafting, around onset of hair loss. This clone was counted ten times or more. The antigen is undetermined. Gene names are mouse gene names. The read ends 4 residues shy of where the CDR3 ends; the end is completed using the germline J gene. RNA was isolated and reverse transcribed to cDNA, the sequencing template. Data came from immunoSEQ multiplex PCR; TCRdb stores just in-frame clones and leaves some out. The sample presents over 5,500 clones, none singletons. The CDR3 is 12 residues long. CDR1 NSQYPW and CDR2 LRSPGD come from the germline V gene (reference sequence). V lost 4 bases and J lost 0, with 4 bases in between.

This sequence originates from a C3H/HeJ mouse with alopecia areata. The strain bears MHC haplotype H2-k. Sequenced material: skin, taken at week 6. The chain is built from TRBV1 and TRBJ2-7; D is unclear. The CDR3 sequence: CTCSDSSYEQYF. CDR3 DNA (partial): TGCACCTGCAGTGACAGCTCCTAT.